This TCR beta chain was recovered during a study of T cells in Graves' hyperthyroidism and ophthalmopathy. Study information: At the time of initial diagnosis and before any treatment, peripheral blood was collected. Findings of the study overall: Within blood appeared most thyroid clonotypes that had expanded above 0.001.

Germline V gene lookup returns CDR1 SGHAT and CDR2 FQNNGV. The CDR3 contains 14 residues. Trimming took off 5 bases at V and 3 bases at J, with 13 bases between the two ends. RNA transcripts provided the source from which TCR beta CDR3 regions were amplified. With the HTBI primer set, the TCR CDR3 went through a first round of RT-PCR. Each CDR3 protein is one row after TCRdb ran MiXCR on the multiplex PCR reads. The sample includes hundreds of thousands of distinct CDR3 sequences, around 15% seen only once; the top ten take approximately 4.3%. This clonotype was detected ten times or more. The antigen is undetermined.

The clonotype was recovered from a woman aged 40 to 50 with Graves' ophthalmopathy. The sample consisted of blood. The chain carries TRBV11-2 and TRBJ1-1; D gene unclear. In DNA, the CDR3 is TGTGCCAGCAGCCTAAACCCCGGGGACACTGAAGCTTTCTTT. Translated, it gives CASSLNPGDTEAFF.